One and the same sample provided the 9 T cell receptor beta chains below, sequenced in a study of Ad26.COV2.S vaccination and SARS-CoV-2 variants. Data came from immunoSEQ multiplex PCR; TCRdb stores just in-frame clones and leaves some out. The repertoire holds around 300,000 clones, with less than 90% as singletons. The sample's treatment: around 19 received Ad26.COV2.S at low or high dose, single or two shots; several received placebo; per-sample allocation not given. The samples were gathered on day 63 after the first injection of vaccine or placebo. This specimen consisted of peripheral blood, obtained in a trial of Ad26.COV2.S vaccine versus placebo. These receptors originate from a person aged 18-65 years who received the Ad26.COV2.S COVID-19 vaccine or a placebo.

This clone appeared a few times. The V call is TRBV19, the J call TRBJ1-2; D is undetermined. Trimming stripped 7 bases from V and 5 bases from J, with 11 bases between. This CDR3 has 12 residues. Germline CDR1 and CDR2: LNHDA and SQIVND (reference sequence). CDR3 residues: CASTPAGYGYTF. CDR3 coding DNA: TGTGCCAGTACCCCGGCGGGGTATGGCTACACCTTC. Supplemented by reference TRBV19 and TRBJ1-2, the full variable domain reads DGGITQSPKYLFRKEGQNVTLSCEQNLNHDAMYWYRQDPGQGLRLIYYSQIVNDFQKGDIAEGYSVSREKKESFPLTVTSAQKNPTAFYLCASTPAGYGYTFGSGTRLTVV.

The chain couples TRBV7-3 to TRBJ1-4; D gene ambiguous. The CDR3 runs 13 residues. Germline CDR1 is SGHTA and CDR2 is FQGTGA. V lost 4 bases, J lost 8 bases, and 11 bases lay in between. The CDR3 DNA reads TGTGCCAGCAGCTCAGGACCGGAGGAAAAACTGTTTTTT. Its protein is CASSSGPEEKLFF.

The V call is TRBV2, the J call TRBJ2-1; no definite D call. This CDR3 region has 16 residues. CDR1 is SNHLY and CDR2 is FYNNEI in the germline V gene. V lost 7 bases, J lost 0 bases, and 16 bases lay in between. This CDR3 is CASIVHRSSSYNEQFF. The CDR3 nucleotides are TGTGCCAGCATCGTGCATCGATCCAGCTCCTACAATGAGCAGTTCTTC.

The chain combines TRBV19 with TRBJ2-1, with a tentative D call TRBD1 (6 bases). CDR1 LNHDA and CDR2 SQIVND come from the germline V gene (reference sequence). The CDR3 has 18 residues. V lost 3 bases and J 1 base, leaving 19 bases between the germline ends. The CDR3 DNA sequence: TGTGCCAGTAGTATCCTCACCGGGACACTCCTATCCTACAATGAGCAGTTCTTC. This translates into CASSILTGTLLSYNEQFF.

For the CDR3, the DNA is TGTGCCAGCAGCGGTCAGGGGAACCTATCCCCCTATTATGAGCAGTTCTTC. Translating gives CASSGQGNLSPYYEQFF. The V call is TRBV7-2, the J call TRBJ2-1; a possible D gene is TRBD1 (6 bases). Germline-derived CDR1 and CDR2 are SGHTA and FQGNSA. This CDR3 is built from 17 residues. V shed 5 bases and J shed 8 bases, with 25 bases lying between them.

CDR3 DNA sequence: TGTGCCAGCAGCTTGGGACACCTACTCTATGGCTACACCTTC. Encoded protein: CASSLGHLLYGYTF. The chain links TRBV5-6 to TRBJ1-2; the D is unclear. This CDR3 is 14 amino acids long. Germline CDR1 reads SGHDT; CDR2 reads YYEEEE. V gave up 0 bases and J gave up 4 bases, with 10 bases separating them.

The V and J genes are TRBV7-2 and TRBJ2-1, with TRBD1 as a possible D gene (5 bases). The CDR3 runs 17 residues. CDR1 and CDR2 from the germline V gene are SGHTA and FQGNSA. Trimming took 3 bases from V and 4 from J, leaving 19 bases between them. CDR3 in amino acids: CASSFVVDNRLYNEQFF. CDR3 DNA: TGTGCCAGCAGCTTTGTAGTGGACAACAGGCTGTACAATGAGCAGTTCTTC. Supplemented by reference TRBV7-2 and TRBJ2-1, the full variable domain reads GAGVSQSPSNKVTEKGKDVELRCDPISGHTALYWYRQSLGQGLEFLIYFQGNSAPDKSGLPSDRFSAERTGGSVSTLTIQRTQQEDSAVYLCASSFVVDNRLYNEQFFGPGTRLTVL.

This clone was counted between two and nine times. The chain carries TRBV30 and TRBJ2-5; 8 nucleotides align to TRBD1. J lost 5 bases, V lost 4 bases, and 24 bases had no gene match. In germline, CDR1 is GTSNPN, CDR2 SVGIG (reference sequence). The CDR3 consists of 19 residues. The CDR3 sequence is CAWTTGTGTLMGVRETQYF. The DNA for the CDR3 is TGTGCCTGGACTACAGGGACAGGAACACTGATGGGAGTCCGGGAGACCCAGTACTTC.

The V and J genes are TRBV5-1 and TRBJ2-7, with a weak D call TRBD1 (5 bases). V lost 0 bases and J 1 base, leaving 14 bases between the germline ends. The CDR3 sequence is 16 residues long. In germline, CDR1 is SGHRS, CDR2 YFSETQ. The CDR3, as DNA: TGCGCCAGCAGCTTGGGGGGCAGGTCGGATTCCTACGAGCAGTACTTC. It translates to CASSLGGRSDSYEQYF.